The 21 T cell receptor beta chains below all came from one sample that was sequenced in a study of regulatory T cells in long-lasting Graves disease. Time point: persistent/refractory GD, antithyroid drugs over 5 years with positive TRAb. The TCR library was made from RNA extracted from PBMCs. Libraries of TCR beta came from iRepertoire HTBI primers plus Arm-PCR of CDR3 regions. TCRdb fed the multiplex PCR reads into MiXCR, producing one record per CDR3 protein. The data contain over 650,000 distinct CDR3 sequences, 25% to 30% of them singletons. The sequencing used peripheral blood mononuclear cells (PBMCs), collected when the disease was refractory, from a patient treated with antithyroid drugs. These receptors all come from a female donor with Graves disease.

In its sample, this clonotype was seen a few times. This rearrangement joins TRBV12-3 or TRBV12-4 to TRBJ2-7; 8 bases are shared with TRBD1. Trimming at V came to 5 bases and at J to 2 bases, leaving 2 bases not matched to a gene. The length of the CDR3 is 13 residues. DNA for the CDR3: TGTGCCAGCAGTAAGGACAGGGCCTACGAGCAGTACTTC. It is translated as CASSKDRAYEQYF.

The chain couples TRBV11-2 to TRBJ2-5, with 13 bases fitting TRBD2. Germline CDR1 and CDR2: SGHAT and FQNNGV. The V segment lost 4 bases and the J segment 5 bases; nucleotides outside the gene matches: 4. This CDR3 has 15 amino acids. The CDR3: CASSSWTSGSETQYF. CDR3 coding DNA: TGTGCCAGCAGCTCCTGGACTAGCGGGAGTGAGACCCAGTACTTC.

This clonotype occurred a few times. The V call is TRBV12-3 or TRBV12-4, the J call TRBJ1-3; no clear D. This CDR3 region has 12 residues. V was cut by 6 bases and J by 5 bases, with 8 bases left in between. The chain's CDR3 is CASSLTRNTIYF. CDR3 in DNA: TGTGCCAGCAGCCTAACCAGAAACACCATATATTTT.

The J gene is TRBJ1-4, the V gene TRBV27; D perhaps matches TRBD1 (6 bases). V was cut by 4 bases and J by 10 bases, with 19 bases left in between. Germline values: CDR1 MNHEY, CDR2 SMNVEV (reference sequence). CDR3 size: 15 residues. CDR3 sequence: CASSSNRDTIGKLFF. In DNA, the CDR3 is TGTGCCAGCAGTTCCAACCGGGACACCATAGGAAAACTGTTTTTT.

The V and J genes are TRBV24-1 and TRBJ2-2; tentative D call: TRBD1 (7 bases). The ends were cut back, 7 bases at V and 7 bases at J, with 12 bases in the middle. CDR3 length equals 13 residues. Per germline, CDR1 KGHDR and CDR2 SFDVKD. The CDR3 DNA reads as TGTGCCACCAGGGAGGGGGCATTCGGGGAGCTGTTTTTT. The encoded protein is CATREGAFGELFF.

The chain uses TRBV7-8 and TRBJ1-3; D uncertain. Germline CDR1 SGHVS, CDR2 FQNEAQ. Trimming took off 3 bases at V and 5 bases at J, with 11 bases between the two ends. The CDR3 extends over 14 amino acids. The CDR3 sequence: CASSLMDARNTIYF. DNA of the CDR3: TGTGCCAGCAGCTTGATGGATGCTCGAAACACCATATATTTT.

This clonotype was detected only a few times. The CDR3 nucleotides are TGTGCCAGCAAAAGGACAGGGCCGAACACTGAAGCTTTCTTT. This encodes CASKRTGPNTEAFF. This chain connects TRBV12-3 or TRBV12-4 to TRBJ1-1, with TRBD1 matching over 8 bases. There are 14 residues in the CDR3. V trimming: 7 bases; J trimming: 1 base; junction bases outside the gene matches: 5.

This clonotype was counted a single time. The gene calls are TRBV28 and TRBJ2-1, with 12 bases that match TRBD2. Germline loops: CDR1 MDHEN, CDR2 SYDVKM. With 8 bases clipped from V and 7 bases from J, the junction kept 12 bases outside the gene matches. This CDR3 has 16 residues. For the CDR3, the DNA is TGTGCCAGCTCAACCCGACTAGCGGGAGTAGGGAATGAGCAGTTCTTC. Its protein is CASSTRLAGVGNEQFF.

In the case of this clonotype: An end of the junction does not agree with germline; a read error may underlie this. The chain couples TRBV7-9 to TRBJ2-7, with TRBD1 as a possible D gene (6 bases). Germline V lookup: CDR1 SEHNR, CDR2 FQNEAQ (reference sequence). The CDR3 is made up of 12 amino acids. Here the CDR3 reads CASSPTGTEQYF. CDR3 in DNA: TGCGCCAGCAGCCCTACAGGGACCGAGCAGTACTTC.

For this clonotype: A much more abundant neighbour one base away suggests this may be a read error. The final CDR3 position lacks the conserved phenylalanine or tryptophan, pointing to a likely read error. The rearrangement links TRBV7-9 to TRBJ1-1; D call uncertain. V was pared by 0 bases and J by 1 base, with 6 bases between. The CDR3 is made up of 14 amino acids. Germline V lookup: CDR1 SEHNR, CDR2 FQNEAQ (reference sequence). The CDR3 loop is CASSLAYQNTEAFL. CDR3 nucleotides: TGTGCCAGCAGCTTAGCGTACCAGAACACTGAAGCTTTCCTT.

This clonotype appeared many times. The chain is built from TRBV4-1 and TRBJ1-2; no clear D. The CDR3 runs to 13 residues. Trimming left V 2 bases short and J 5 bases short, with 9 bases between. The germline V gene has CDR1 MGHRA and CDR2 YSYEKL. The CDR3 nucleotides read TGCGCCAGCAGCCAACGGGAAGGTTATGGCTACACCTTC. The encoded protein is CASSQREGYGYTF.

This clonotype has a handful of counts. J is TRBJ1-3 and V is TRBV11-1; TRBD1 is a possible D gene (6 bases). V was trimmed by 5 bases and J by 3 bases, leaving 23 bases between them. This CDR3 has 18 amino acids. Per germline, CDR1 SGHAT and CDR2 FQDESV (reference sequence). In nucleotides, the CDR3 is TGTGCCAGCAGCACATCAGTCCAGGGGCGACGGGGTGGAAACACCATATATTTT. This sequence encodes CASSTSVQGRRGGNTIYF.

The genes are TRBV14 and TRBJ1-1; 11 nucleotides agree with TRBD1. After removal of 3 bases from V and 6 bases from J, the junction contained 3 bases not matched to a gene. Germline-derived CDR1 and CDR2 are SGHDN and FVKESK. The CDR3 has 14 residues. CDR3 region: CASSHRGQGAEAFF. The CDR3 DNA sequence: TGTGCCAGCAGCCACAGGGGACAGGGGGCTGAAGCTTTCTTT.

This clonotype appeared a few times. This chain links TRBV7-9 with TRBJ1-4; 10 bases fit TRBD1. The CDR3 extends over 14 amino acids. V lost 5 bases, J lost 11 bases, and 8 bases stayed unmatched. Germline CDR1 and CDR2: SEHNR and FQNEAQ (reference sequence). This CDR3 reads CASSPTGQGEKLFF. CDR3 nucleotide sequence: TGTGCCAGCAGCCCGACCGGACAGGGGGAGAAACTGTTTTTT. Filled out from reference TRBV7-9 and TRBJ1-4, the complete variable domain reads DTGVSQNPRHKITKRGQNVTFRCDPISEHNRLYWYRQTLGQGPEFLTYFQNEAQLEKSRLLSDRFSAERPKGSFSTLEIQRTEQGDSAMYLCASSPTGQGEKLFFGSGTQLSVL.

CDR3 bases: TGCGCCAGCGGGGGGTCGGGGGGAGAGACCCAGTACTTC. Translated, it gives CASGGSGGETQYF. The rearrangement joins TRBV10-2 to TRBJ2-5; 7 positions match TRBD2. V lost 8 bases to trimming and J lost 4 bases; unmatched junction nucleotides: 7. This CDR3 contains 13 residues. In germline, CDR1 is WSHSY, CDR2 SAAADI.

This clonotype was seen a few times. This chain's CDR3 is CASSFGDNSPLHF. The CDR3, as DNA: TGTGCCAGCAGCTTCGGGGACAATTCACCCCTCCACTTT. This chain uses TRBV7-9 with TRBJ1-6, with D tentatively TRBD1 (5 bases). Per germline, CDR1 SEHNR and CDR2 FQNEAQ (reference sequence). This CDR3 region has 13 residues. V gave up 3 bases and J gave up 7 bases, with 7 bases separating them.

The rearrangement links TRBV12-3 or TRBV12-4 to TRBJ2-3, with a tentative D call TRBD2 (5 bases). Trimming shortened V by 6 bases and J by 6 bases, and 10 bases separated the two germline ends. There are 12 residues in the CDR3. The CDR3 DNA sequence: TGTGCCAGCAGCGGAGGATGGGATACGCAGTATTTT. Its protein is CASSGGWDTQYF.

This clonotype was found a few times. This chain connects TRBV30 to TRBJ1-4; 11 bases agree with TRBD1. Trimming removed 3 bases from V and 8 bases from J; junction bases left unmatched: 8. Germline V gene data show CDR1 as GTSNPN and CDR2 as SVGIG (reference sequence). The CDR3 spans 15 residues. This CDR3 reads CAWRDRGRRGEKLFF. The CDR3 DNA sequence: TGTGCCTGGAGGGACAGGGGGCGTCGGGGCGAAAAACTGTTTTTT.

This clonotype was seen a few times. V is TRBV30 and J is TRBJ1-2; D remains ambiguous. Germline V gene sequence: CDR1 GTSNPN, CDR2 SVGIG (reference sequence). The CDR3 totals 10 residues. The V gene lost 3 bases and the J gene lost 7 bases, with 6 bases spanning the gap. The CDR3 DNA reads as TGTGCCTGGAGCGAATTTGGCTACACCTTC. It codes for CAWSEFGYTF.

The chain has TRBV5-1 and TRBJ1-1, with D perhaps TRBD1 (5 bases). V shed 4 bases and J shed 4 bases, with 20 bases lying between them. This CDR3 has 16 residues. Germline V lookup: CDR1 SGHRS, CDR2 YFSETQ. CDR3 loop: CASSLSLSRAVTEAFF. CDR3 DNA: TGCGCCAGCAGCCTGTCTTTGTCCAGGGCAGTCACTGAAGCTTTCTTT.

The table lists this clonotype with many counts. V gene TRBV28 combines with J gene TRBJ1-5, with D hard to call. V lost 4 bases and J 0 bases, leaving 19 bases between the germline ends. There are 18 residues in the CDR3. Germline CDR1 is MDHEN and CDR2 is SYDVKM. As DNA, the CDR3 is TGTGCCAGCAGTTACCCCGGGTTGGGTTCGGGTAGCAATCAGCCCCAGCATTTT. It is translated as CASSYPGLGSGSNQPQHF.